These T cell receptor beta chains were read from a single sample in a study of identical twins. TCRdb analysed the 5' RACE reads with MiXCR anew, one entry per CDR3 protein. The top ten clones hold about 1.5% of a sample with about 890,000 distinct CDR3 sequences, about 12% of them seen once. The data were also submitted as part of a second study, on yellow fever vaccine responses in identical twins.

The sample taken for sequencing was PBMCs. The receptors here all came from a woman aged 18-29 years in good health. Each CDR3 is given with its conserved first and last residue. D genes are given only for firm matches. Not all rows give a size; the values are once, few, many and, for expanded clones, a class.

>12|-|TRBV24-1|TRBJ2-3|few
TGTGCCACCAGTGACTCCCGACGGACTCGGTATTTT
CATSDSRRTRYF
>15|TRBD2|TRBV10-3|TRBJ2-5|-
TGTGCCATCAGTGAAGGGACTAGCAGGAAAGAGACCCAGTACTTC
CAISEGTSRKETQYF
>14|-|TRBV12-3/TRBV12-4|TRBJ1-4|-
TGTGCCAGCAGCCGACCGGGCCTAGCGGAAAAACTGTTTTTT
CASSRPGLAEKLFF
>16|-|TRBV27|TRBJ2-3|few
TGTGCCAGCAAGCCGCTCGGCGGATATAGCACAGATACGCAGTATTTT
CASKPLGGYSTDTQYF
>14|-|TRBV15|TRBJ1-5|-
TGTGCCACCAGCAGAGGAGGGTTAAATCAGCCCCAGCATTTT
CATSRGGLNQPQHF
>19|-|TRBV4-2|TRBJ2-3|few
TGTGCCAGCAGCCAAGATCTGTATGGGGCGGGGGCGTACACAGATACGCAGTATTTT
CASSQDLYGAGAYTDTQYF
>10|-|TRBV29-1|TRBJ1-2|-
TGCAGCGTTGATTGGCAGGAGTACACCTTC
CSVDWQEYTF
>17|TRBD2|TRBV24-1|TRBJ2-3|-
TGTGCCACCAGTGATCCCGGGACTAGCGGGATCACAGATACGCAGTATTTT
CATSDPGTSGITDTQYF
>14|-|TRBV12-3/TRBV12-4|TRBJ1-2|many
TGTGCCAGCAGTCCACCGGCGGGGTACTATGGCTACACCTTC
CASSPPAGYYGYTF
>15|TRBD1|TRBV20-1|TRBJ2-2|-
TGCAGTGCTAGGGGTGGACAGGCGAACACCGGGGAGCTGTTTTTT
CSARGGQANTGELFF
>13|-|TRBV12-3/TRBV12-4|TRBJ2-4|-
TGTGCCAGCAGTTTAGAAGCCAAAAACATTCAGTACTTC
CASSLEAKNIQYF
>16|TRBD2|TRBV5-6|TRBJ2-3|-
TGTGCCAGCAGCGCGAGGACTAGCGGGAGTGGAGATACGCAGTATTTT
CASSARTSGSGDTQYF
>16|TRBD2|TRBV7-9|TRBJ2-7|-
TGTGCCAGCAGCGGAACCGGGACTAGCGGGCTCTACGAGCAGTACTTC
CASSGTGTSGLYEQYF
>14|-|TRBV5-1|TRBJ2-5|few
TGCGCCAGCAGCATGGACACCACCGCCGAGACCCAGTACTTC
CASSMDTTAETQYF
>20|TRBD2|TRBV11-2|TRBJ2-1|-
TGTGCCAGCAGCTATCGAGGGAGGACTAGCGGGGGAAGCTCCTACAATGAGCAGTTCTTC
CASSYRGRTSGGSSYNEQFF